This is a list of T cell receptor beta chains from one sample in a study of blood T cells in healthy people across ages. TCRdb recomputed calls from the 5' RACE reads with MiXCR, one row per CDR3 protein. Of about 1.4 million distinct CDR3 sequences listed, 59% were seen once; the top ten hold approximately 7%. Material for sequencing was blood. The receptors were gathered from a man between 18 and 29 years old in good health. The CDR3 runs from the conserved cysteine through the conserved F or W. Part of the rows lack a size; the others show once, few, many or a class for expanded clones.

J gene: TRBJ2-4; V gene: TRBV28; clone size: .; CDR3 protein: CASSLGQYEQCF
J gene: TRBJ2-3; V gene: TRBV12-5; clone size: .; CDR3 protein: CASGFSIAGSTDTQYF
J gene: TRBJ2-4; V gene: TRBV4-3; clone size: few; CDR3 protein: CASSQGQRNIQYF
J gene: TRBJ2-7; V gene: TRBV20-1; clone size: .; CDR3 protein: CSVTTGYEQYF
J gene: TRBJ2-1; V gene: TRBV7-2; clone size: few; CDR3 protein: CASSFTLWSEQFF
J gene: TRBJ2-7; V gene: TRBV5-1; clone size: .; CDR3 protein: CASSEGLRLDEQYF
J gene: TRBJ1-2; V gene: TRBV19; clone size: .; CDR3 protein: CASSLRGQASGYTF
J gene: TRBJ1-1; V gene: TRBV29-1; clone size: .; CDR3 protein: CGVTDMGKGATEAFF
J gene: TRBJ2-7; V gene: TRBV2; clone size: .; CDR3 protein: CASSPLTGSSEQYF
J gene: TRBJ1-2; V gene: TRBV5-1; clone size: few; CDR3 protein: CASSLDGVNYGYTF
J gene: TRBJ2-1; V gene: TRBV20-1; clone size: .; CDR3 protein: CSTKLAITYNEQFF
J gene: TRBJ2-1; V gene: TRBV6-2/TRBV6-3; clone size: .; CDR3 protein: CASILYPGSGDNEQFF
J gene: TRBJ2-1; V gene: TRBV20-1; clone size: many; CDR3 protein: CSARVDGSSYNEQFF
J gene: TRBJ1-2; V gene: TRBV12-3/TRBV12-4; clone size: .; CDR3 protein: CASSPAGAIYGYTF
J gene: TRBJ2-1; V gene: TRBV29-1; clone size: .; CDR3 protein: CSVESAPSSYNEQFF
J gene: TRBJ1-2; V gene: TRBV6-5; clone size: .; CDR3 protein: CASIPGQGLYGYTF
J gene: .; V gene: TRBV29-1; clone size: .; CDR3 protein: CSVREQGYEQYF
J gene: TRBJ1-4; V gene: TRBV5-1; clone size: .; CDR3 protein: CASSLAVGATNEKLFF